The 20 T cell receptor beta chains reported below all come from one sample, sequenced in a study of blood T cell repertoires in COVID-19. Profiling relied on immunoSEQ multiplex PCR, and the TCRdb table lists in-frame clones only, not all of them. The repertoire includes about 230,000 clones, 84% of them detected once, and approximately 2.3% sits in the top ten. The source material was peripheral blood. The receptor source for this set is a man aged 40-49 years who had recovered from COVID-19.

The CDR3 spells CASSPRAFNYGYTF. The DNA for the CDR3 is TGTGCCAGCAGCCCCAGGGCCTTCAACTATGGCTACACCTTC. This chain connects TRBV9 to TRBJ1-2; possible D gene TRBD1, 5 bases. The V end lost 4 bases, the J end lost 2 bases, and 12 bases lay between the germline ends. CDR1 SGDLS and CDR2 YYNGEE come from the germline V gene. This CDR3 has 14 residues.

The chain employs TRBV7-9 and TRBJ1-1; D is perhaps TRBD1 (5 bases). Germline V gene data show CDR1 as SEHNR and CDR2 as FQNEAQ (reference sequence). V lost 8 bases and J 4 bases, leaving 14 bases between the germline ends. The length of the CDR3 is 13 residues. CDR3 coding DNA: TGTGCCAGCCGAGCCGACAGAGCCACTGAAGCTTTCTTT. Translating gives CASRADRATEAFF.

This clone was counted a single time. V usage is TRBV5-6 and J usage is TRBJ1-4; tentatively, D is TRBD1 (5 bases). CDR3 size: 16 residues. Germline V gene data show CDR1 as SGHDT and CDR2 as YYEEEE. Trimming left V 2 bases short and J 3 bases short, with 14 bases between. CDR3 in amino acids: CASSFGFGGANEKLFF. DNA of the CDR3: TGTGCCAGCAGCTTCGGTTTCGGGGGAGCTAATGAAAAACTGTTTTTT. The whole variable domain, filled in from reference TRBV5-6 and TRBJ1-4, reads DAGVTQSPTHLIKTRGQQVTLRCSPKSGHDTVSWYQQALGQGPQFIFQYYEEEERQRGNFPDRFSGHQFPNYSSELNVNALLLGDSALYLCASSFGFGGANEKLFFGSGTQLSVL.

In DNA form, the CDR3 reads TGTGCCAGCAGCCCGGGACAAACCACAGATACGCAGTATTTT. Translated: CASSPGQTTDTQYF. The V gene is TRBV11-3, the J gene TRBJ2-3; D perhaps matches TRBD1 (6 bases). The V end lost 5 bases, the J end lost 2 bases, and 11 bases lay between the germline ends. Germline loops: CDR1 SGHNT, CDR2 YENEEA. CDR3 length: 14 amino acids.

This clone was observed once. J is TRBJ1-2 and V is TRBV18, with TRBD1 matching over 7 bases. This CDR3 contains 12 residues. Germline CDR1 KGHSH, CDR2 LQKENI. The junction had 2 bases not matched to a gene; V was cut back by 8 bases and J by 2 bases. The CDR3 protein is CASGQANYGYTF. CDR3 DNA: TGTGCCAGCGGACAGGCCAACTATGGCTACACCTTC.

The CDR3 DNA reads as TGTGCCAGCAGCAACGACAGCGTCGTCCAGTACTTC. Translated: CASSNDSVVQYF. V usage is TRBV21-1 and J usage is TRBJ2-5; the table names TRBD1, a call not compared with the DNA. TRBV21-1 counts as a pseudogene. The CDR3 length is 12 residues.

The CDR3 is CASRLAGGYNEQFF. The CDR3 DNA sequence: TGTGCCAGCAGGTTGGCAGGGGGCTACAATGAGCAGTTCTTC. The V gene is TRBV11-2, the J gene TRBJ2-1; 7 positions agree with TRBD1. Germline values: CDR1 SGHAT, CDR2 FQNNGV. The CDR3 sequence is 14 residues long. The V gene end was trimmed by 6 bases and the J gene end by 3 bases; junction bases not matched to a gene: 5.

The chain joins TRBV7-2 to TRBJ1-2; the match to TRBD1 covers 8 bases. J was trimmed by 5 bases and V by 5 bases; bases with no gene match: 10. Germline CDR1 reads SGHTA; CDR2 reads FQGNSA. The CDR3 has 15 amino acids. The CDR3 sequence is CASSGRTGRGYGYTF. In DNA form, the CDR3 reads TGTGCCAGCAGCGGGCGGACAGGGAGGGGGTATGGCTACACCTTC.

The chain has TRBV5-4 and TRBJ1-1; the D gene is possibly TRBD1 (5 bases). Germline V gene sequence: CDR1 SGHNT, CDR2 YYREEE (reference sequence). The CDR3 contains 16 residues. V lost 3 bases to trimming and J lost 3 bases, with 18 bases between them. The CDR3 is CASSSGGRPLDTEAFF. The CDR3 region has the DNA TGTGCCAGCAGCTCTGGGGGGAGGCCCCTGGACACTGAAGCTTTCTTT. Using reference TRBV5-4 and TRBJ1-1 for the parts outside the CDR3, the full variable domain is ETGVTQSPTHLIKTRGQQVTLRCSSQSGHNTVSWYQQALGQGPQFIFQYYREEENGRGNFPPRFSGLQFPNYSSELNVNALELDDSALYLCASSSGGRPLDTEAFFGQGTRLTVV.

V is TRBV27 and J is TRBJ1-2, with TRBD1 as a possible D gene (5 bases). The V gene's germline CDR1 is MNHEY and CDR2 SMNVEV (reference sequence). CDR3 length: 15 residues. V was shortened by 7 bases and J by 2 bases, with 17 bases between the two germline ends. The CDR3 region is CASTLQLGRNYGYTF. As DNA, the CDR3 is TGTGCCAGCACCCTACAGTTGGGGCGAAACTATGGCTACACCTTC.

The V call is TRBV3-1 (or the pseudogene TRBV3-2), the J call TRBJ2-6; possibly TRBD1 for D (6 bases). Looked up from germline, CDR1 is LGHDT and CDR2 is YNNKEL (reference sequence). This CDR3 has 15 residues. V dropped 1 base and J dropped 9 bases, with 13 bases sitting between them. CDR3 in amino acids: CASSQGDTPGNVLTF. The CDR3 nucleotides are TGTGCCAGCAGCCAAGGGGACACCCCGGGCAACGTCCTGACTTTC.

CDR3 sequence reads: CASSVGWEANLGSPLHF. The CDR3 DNA sequence: TGTGCCAGCAGCGTAGGGTGGGAGGCTAATCTTGGGTCACCCCTCCACTTT. The V gene is TRBV9, the J gene TRBJ1-6; no reliable D call. V lost 0 bases to trimming and J lost 10 bases, with 20 bases between them. CDR1 and CDR2 (germline): SGDLS, YYNGEE. The CDR3 is 17 residues long.

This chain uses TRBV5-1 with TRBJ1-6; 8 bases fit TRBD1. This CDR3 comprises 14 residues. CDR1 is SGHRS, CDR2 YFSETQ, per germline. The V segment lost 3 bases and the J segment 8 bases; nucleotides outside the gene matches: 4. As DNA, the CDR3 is TGCGCCAGCAGCTCCGACAGGGGCTATTCACCCCTCCACTTT. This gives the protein CASSSDRGYSPLHF.

As DNA, the CDR3 is TGTGCCAGCAGTTACCGAAAGGGAAGCTTGCGGGAGGGCCCGAATGAGCAGTTCTTC. As protein: CASSYRKGSLREGPNEQFF. The chain couples TRBV6-2 or TRBV6-3 to TRBJ2-1; TRBD2 matches at 9 bases. Per the germline V gene, CDR1 is MNHEY and CDR2 is SVGEGT. The V segment lost 2 bases and the J segment 7 bases; nucleotides outside the gene matches: 18. CDR3 size: 19 residues.

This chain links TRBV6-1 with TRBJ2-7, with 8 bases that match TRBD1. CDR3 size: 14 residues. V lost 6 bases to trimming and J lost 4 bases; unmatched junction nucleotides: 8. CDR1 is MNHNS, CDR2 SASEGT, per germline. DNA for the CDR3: TGTGCCAGCAGCCCCAACGGACAGGGTTACGAGCAGTACTTC. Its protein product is CASSPNGQGYEQYF.

CDR3: CASSLGGGYQPQHF. For the CDR3, the DNA is TGTGCCAGCAGTCTCGGAGGGGGCTATCAGCCCCAGCATTTT. The chain joins TRBV7-2 to TRBJ1-5; TRBD1 matches 7 bases. The V gene's germline CDR1 is SGHTA and CDR2 FQGNSA. J gave up 5 bases and V 6 bases, and 7 bases lay outside the gene matches. The CDR3 runs 14 residues.

The CDR3 nucleotides are TGTGCCAGCAGCCCGCAAGGGGGGGGTCAATCACCCCTCCACTTT. Translated: CASSPQGGGQSPLHF. The chain couples TRBV7-2 to TRBJ1-6; D possibly corresponds to TRBD1 (6 bases). Germline V CDR1 and CDR2: SGHTA, FQGNSA. This CDR3 has 15 amino acids. V was clipped by 5 bases and J by 10 bases, with 18 bases between them.

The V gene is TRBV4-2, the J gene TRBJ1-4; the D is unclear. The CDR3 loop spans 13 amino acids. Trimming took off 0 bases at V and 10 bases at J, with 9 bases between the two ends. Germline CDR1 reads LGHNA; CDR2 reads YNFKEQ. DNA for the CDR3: TGTGCCAGCAGCCAAGATTTACAGACAAAACTGTTTTTT. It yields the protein CASSQDLQTKLFF.

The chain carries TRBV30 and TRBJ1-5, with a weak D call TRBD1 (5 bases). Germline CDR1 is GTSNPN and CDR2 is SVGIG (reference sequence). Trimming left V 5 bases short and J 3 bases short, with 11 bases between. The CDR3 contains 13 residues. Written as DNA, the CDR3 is TGTGCCTGGGGAGGGGCCCACAATCAGCCCCAGCATTTT. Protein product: CAWGGAHNQPQHF. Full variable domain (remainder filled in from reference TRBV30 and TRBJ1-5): SQTIHQWPATLVQPVGSPLSLECTVEGTSNPNLYWYRQAAGRGLQLLFYSVGIGQISSEVPQNLSASRPQDRQFILSSKKLLLSDSGFYLCAWGGAHNQPQHFGDGTRLSIL.

DNA for the CDR3: TGCGCCAGCAGCTTGGGGCAGGGGAGCGCCTACGAGCAGTACTTC. Residues: CASSLGQGSAYEQYF. V gene TRBV5-1 combines with J gene TRBJ2-7; perhaps TRBD1 as D (6 bases). In germline, CDR1 is SGHRS, CDR2 YFSETQ. This CDR3 is 15 amino acids long. V gave up 0 bases and J gave up 2 bases, with 12 bases separating them.